The 27 T cell receptor beta chains listed next were all sequenced from one sample in a study of shared clonotypes between healthy human individuals (TCRdb year 2020). Library construction relied on the immunoSEQ multiplex PCR assay. TCRdb carries this immuneACCESS record with in-frame sequences only. Its versions omit some clonotypes, under half of them owing to an unresolved V gene in the studies checked, with the rest unexplained. The sample table contains about 1 million clones; only one count was recorded for around 76% of them. The ten largest account for roughly 1.4% of the sample. Sequenced input: memory CD4+ T cells sorted from blood. The meaning of the sample's cell subset or site label: CD45RA-negative fraction. Source of these receptors: a man aged 18 to 29 in good health.

This chain links TRBV29-1 with TRBJ2-7, with unresolved D. The CDR3 consists of 12 residues. V lost 5 bases and J lost 0, with 8 bases in between. CDR1 and CDR2 (germline): SQVTM, ANQGSEA. The CDR3 DNA is TGCAGCGTTAGTGGGAACTCCTACGAGCAGTACTTC. Amino acids: CSVSGNSYEQYF.

This clone was found once. The V gene is TRBV2, the J gene TRBJ1-1; TRBD1 agrees at 11 bases. CDR1 is SNHLY, CDR2 FYNNEI, per germline. V trimming: 6 bases; J trimming: 0 bases; junction bases outside the gene matches: 6. The CDR3 runs 16 residues. CDR3 bases: TGTGCCAGCAGCCTGGACAGGGGGCGAGTGAACACTGAAGCTTTCTTT. It specifies CASSLDRGRVNTEAFF.

This chain uses TRBV7-2 with TRBJ1-3, with a tentative D call TRBD1 (6 bases). This CDR3 comprises 15 residues. CDR1 is SGHTA, CDR2 FQGNSA, per germline. Deletions cut 1 base from V and 2 bases from J, with 9 bases between. CDR3 protein: CASSLGTETGNTIYF. The CDR3 DNA reads as TGTGCCAGCAGCTTAGGGACAGAAACTGGAAACACCATATATTTT.

This rearrangement joins TRBV5-1 to TRBJ2-5; TRBD2 might be the D (5 bases). Trimming pared 0 bases from V and 0 bases from J, leaving 9 bases between. Germline V gene sequence: CDR1 SGHRS, CDR2 YFSETQ. The CDR3 has 15 residues. The CDR3 reads CASSLGTRYQETQYF. CDR3 DNA sequence: TGCGCCAGCAGCTTGGGTACTAGGTACCAAGAGACCCAGTACTTC.

About this clone itself: Other nucleotide sequences from this sample produce the same CDR3. J is TRBJ1-2 and V is TRBV9; TRBD1 matches at 7 bases. Germline V gene sequence: CDR1 SGDLS, CDR2 YYNGEE. CDR3 length equals 13 residues. The V segment lost 5 bases and the J segment 2 bases; nucleotides outside the gene matches: 3. Here the CDR3 DNA reads TGTGCCAGCAGTCGGGACAGCAACTATGGCTACACCTTC. Translation: CASSRDSNYGYTF.

The chain uses TRBV5-1 and TRBJ2-6; D tentatively fits TRBD1 or TRBD2 (5 bases each). The germline V and J ends were trimmed by 4 bases and 0 bases, with 11 bases remaining between them. This CDR3 is 16 amino acids long. Germline V gene data show CDR1 as SGHRS and CDR2 as YFSETQ. CDR3 DNA sequence: TGCGCCAGCAGCCCGTGGGGGTTCTCTGGGGCCAACGTCCTGACTTTC. Amino acids: CASSPWGFSGANVLTF.

The chain joins TRBV9 to TRBJ2-7; no reliable D call. Trimming removed 0 bases from V and 5 bases from J, with 9 bases in between. The CDR3 has 13 amino acids. Germline CDR1 is SGDLS and CDR2 is YYNGEE. CDR3 loop: CASSVGFGDEQYF. The CDR3 nucleotides read TGTGCCAGCAGCGTAGGTTTCGGCGACGAGCAGTACTTC.

The chain links TRBV7-6 to TRBJ2-3, with TRBD2 identical over 8 bases. With V trimmed by 7 bases and J by 3 bases, 9 bases remained unmatched. Germline assignment: CDR1 SGHVS and CDR2 FNYEAQ. The CDR3 runs to 15 residues. The CDR3 is CASTFGGGGTDTQYF. The CDR3 bases are TGTGCCAGCACCTTCGGGGGGGGCGGAACAGATACGCAGTATTTT.

This clone was counted many times. This chain uses TRBV11-2 with TRBJ1-1; 7 bases are shared with TRBD1. There are 14 residues in the CDR3. Germline trimming cut 5 bases from V and 5 bases from J; bases unmatched to any gene: 8. Germline-derived CDR1 and CDR2 are SGHAT and FQNNGV. CDR3 residues: CASSPQGSGTEAFF. In nucleotides, the CDR3 is TGTGCCAGCAGCCCACAGGGGTCGGGTACTGAAGCTTTCTTT. The whole variable domain, remainder taken from reference TRBV11-2 and TRBJ1-1, is EAGVAQSPRYKIIEKRQSVAFWCNPISGHATLYWYQQILGQGPKLLIQFQNNGVVDDSQLPKDRFSAERLKGVDSTLKIQPAKLEDSAVYLCASSPQGSGTEAFFGQGTRLTVV.

The rearrangement links TRBV4-1 to TRBJ2-4; D is perhaps TRBD2 (5 bases). Germline V gene data show CDR1 as MGHRA and CDR2 as YSYEKL. The ends were cut back, 4 bases at V and 3 bases at J, with 13 bases in the middle. The CDR3 sequence is 15 residues long. The CDR3 sequence is CASSPRADYKNIQYF. The CDR3 coding sequence is TGCGCCAGCAGCCCGCGGGCAGATTACAAAAACATTCAGTACTTC.

The chain couples TRBV19 to TRBJ1-5; a possible D gene is TRBD1 (6 bases). The CDR3 covers 15 residues. Germline CDR1 is LNHDA and CDR2 is SQIVND (reference sequence). V was shortened by 3 bases and J by 3 bases, with 12 bases between the two germline ends. The CDR3 DNA is TGTGCCAGTAGTATCACAGGGCGTTTCAATCAGCCCCAGCATTTT. Translated: CASSITGRFNQPQHF. Filled out from reference TRBV19 and TRBJ1-5, the complete variable domain reads DGGITQSPKYLFRKEGQNVTLSCEQNLNHDAMYWYRQDPGQGLRLIYYSQIVNDFQKGDIAEGYSVSREKKESFPLTVTSAQKNPTAFYLCASSITGRFNQPQHFGDGTRLSIL.

The chain joins TRBV15 to TRBJ2-1; 9 nucleotides line up with TRBD2. J lost 8 bases, V lost 0 bases, and 11 bases had no gene match. CDR1 is LNHNV, CDR2 YYDKDF, per germline (reference sequence). The CDR3 extends over 17 amino acids. In DNA form, the CDR3 reads TGTGCCACCAGCAGAGAAGCGGTAGCGGGAGTTTTAGATGAGCAGTTCTTC. Its translation is CATSREAVAGVLDEQFF.

The chain links TRBV5-1 to TRBJ1-5; perhaps TRBD1 as D (5 bases). Germline loops: CDR1 SGHRS, CDR2 YFSETQ. The CDR3 has 15 residues. The V and J ends lost 0 bases and 6 bases respectively, with 13 bases between them. The CDR3 nucleotides read TGCGCCAGCAGCTTGGTCCCAGGGAATAGTCAGCCCCAGCATTTT. It specifies CASSLVPGNSQPQHF.

This rearrangement joins TRBV7-2 to TRBJ2-5, with 7 nucleotides matching TRBD2. Looked up from germline, CDR1 is SGHTA and CDR2 is FQGNSA. The CDR3 contains 18 residues. With 1 base clipped from V and 5 bases from J, the junction kept 16 bases outside the gene matches. The CDR3: CASSLGHGNGRPGETQYF. Written as DNA, the CDR3 is TGTGCCAGCAGCTTAGGACATGGTAACGGGAGGCCCGGCGAGACCCAGTACTTC.

The sample holds a few counts of this clone. V and J are TRBV5-6 and TRBJ1-5, with 7 bases fitting TRBD1. The CDR3 has 14 amino acids. Germline CDR1 SGHDT, CDR2 YYEEEE. The V gene end was trimmed by 5 bases and the J gene end by 9 bases; junction bases not matched to a gene: 11. The chain's CDR3 is CASSRRDSATPQHF. The CDR3 DNA reads TGTGCCAGCAGTCGCCGGGACAGCGCCACGCCCCAGCATTTT.

At least ten counts were recorded for this clone. The V call is TRBV10-3, the J call TRBJ2-4; no firm D call. Between the trimmed V and J ends, which lost 2 bases and 0 bases, there was a span of 11 bases. CDR1 is ENHRY, CDR2 SYGVKD, per germline. The CDR3 is 16 amino acids. CDR3 residues: CAISEGSHLAKNIQYF. The CDR3, as DNA: TGTGCCATCAGTGAGGGCAGCCACTTAGCCAAAAACATTCAGTACTTC.

This clone appeared once. J is TRBJ2-1 and V is TRBV11-2; possibly TRBD2 for D (5 bases). Germline CDR1 SGHAT, CDR2 FQNNGV. This CDR3 contains 15 residues. V gave up 1 base and J gave up 7 bases, with 14 bases separating them. In DNA form, the CDR3 reads TGTGCCAGCAGCTTAGCCCCAACCCGGGGAAATGAGCAGTTCTTC. As protein: CASSLAPTRGNEQFF.

The J gene is TRBJ1-5, the V gene TRBV30; weak D call: TRBD1 (6 bases). Germline lookup yields CDR1 GTSNPN and CDR2 SVGIG (reference sequence). V was clipped by 5 bases and J by 5 bases, with 13 bases between them. The CDR3 contains 13 residues. CDR3 protein: CAWGSRGDQPQHF. The CDR3 nucleotides are TGTGCCTGGGGTTCAAGGGGGGATCAGCCCCAGCATTTT.

The V gene is TRBV7-9, the J gene TRBJ2-7; TRBD2 is a possible D gene (6 bases). Germline CDR1 reads SEHNR; CDR2 reads FQNEAQ (reference sequence). The V end lost 5 bases, the J end lost 2 bases, and 16 bases lay between the germline ends. The CDR3 extends over 15 amino acids. Written as DNA, the CDR3 is TGTGCCAGCAGCCCAGGCGTTGGGAGGACCTACGAGCAGTACTTC. It codes for CASSPGVGRTYEQYF.

This chain links TRBV7-7 with TRBJ2-5; possibly TRBD2 for D (6 bases). The length of the CDR3 is 15 residues. CDR1 and CDR2 (germline): SSHAT, FNYEAQ (reference sequence). V was trimmed by 5 bases and J by 2 bases, leaving 15 bases between them. This CDR3 reads CASSPRGGGQETQYF. The CDR3 DNA is TGTGCCAGCAGCCCAAGGGGAGGAGGACAAGAGACCCAGTACTTC.

The J gene is TRBJ1-4, the V gene TRBV4-3; a weak D match, TRBD1 (5 bases). This CDR3 has 17 amino acids. Germline CDR1 reads LGHNA; CDR2 reads YSLEER. Trimming took off 0 bases at V and 5 bases at J, with 16 bases between the two ends. CDR3 region: CASSQDLPGTGNEKLFF. DNA for the CDR3: TGCGCCAGCAGCCAAGATCTCCCCGGGACGGGGAATGAAAAACTGTTTTTT.

V is TRBV28 and J is TRBJ2-3; the match to TRBD2 covers 11 bases. There are 14 residues in the CDR3. Germline V gene lookup returns CDR1 MDHEN and CDR2 SYDVKM. V was pared by 7 bases and J by 6 bases, with 6 bases of the junction left unmatched. This CDR3 reads CASITSGGHDTQYF. The CDR3, as DNA: TGTGCCAGCATTACTAGCGGGGGTCATGATACGCAGTATTTT. The whole variable domain, remainder taken from reference TRBV28 and TRBJ2-3, is DVKVTQSSRYLVKRTGEKVFLECVQDMDHENMFWYRQDPGLGLRLIYFSYDVKMKEKGDIPEGYSVSREKKERFSLILESASTNQTSMYLCASITSGGHDTQYFGPGTRLTVL.

The V gene is TRBV10-3, the J gene TRBJ1-4, with TRBD1 identical over 7 bases. The CDR3 is made up of 15 amino acids. Germline CDR1 and CDR2: ENHRY and SYGVKD. V lost 0 bases to trimming and J lost 7 bases; unmatched junction nucleotides: 5. The DNA of the CDR3 is TGTGCCATCAGTGAGTCACAGGGGTCGCCTGAAAAACTGTTTTTT. This translates into CAISESQGSPEKLFF.

This chain links TRBV5-4 with TRBJ2-3; the match to TRBD2 covers 7 bases. The CDR3 length is 13 residues. The germline CDR1 and CDR2 sequences are SGHNT and YYREEE (reference sequence). The V gene end was trimmed by 1 base and the J gene end by 5 bases; junction bases not matched to a gene: 1. CDR3 in DNA: TGTGCCAGCAGCTTGTGGGAGGGAGATACGCAGTATTTT. This sequence encodes CASSLWEGDTQYF.

The chain uses TRBV25-1 and TRBJ1-4, with TRBD1 matching over 10 bases. After removal of 5 bases from V and 5 bases from J, the junction contained 11 bases not matched to a gene. The CDR3 spans 17 residues. Germline V gene data show CDR1 as MGHDK and CDR2 as SYGVNS. The CDR3, as DNA: TGTGCCAGCAGTCGGACAGGGGGTCCCGGGGGGAATGAAAAACTGTTTTTT. Translated, it gives CASSRTGGPGGNEKLFF.

CDR3 residues: CASTFGRAGREQYF. The CDR3 DNA is TGTGCCAGCACCTTCGGGCGGGCGGGGAGGGAGCAGTACTTC. The J gene is TRBJ2-7, the V gene TRBV28, with D possibly being TRBD2 (6 bases). CDR1 is MDHEN, CDR2 SYDVKM, per germline. The ends were cut back, 7 bases at V and 7 bases at J, with 20 bases in the middle. The CDR3 spans 14 residues.

The chain carries TRBV5-4 and TRBJ2-1; 8 bases are shared with TRBD2. V shed 9 bases and J 7 bases; nucleotides not matched to a gene: 12. CDR1 is SGHNT and CDR2 is YYREEE in the germline V gene (reference sequence). CDR3 length equals 14 residues. The CDR3 sequence is CATPRREVTNEQFF. In DNA form, the CDR3 reads TGTGCCACACCGCGGCGGGAGGTAACGAATGAGCAGTTCTTC.